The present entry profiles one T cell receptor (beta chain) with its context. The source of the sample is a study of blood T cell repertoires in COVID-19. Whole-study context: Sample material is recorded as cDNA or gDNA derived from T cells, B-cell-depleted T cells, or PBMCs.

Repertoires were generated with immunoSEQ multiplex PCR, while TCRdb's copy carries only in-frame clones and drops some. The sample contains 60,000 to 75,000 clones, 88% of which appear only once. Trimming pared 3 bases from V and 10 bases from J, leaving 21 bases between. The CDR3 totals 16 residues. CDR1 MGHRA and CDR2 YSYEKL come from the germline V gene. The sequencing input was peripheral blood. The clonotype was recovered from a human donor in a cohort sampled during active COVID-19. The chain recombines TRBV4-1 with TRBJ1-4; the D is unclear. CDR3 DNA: TGCGCCAGCAGCCAGGAAGACGGAGCCCTTAACGGAAAACTGTTTTTT. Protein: CASSQEDGALNGKLFF.